This TCR beta chain was sequenced for a study of T cells expressing NK-cell markers. Study-level information: CD3+CD56+NKG2C+, CD3+CD56+NKG2C- and CD3+CD56-NKG2C+ T cells, once sorted, supplied the TCR beta repertoires.

Germline assignment: CDR1 PRHDT and CDR2 FYEKMQ (reference sequence). CDR3 length: 17 residues. TCRdb derives one entry per CDR3 protein from the 5' RACE reads, leaving out DNA. The listing records 500,000 or so distinct CDR3 sequences. The material sequenced was blood T cells: a sorted CD56 or NKG2C T cell subset, CD4+ or CD8+ T cells, or bulk PBMC T cells (not recorded which). The TCR was taken from a young man in good health. This chain uses TRBV13 with TRBJ2-7; without DNA, the TCRdb call of TRBD2 cannot be checked. CDR3 amino acids: CASSLDAGGPKIYEQYF.